This entry features one T cell receptor (beta chain) sequence. The CDR3 length is 12 residues. Germline CDR1 is MDHEN and CDR2 is SYDVKM. Deletions cut 5 bases from V and 5 bases from J, with 9 bases between. The sample belongs to a study of blood T cell repertoires in COVID-19. Here immunoSEQ multiplex PCR was the method, and the copy in TCRdb shows in-frame clones only, minus some. The sample consists of 300,000 to 350,000 clones, about 90% of them appearing once. J is TRBJ1-2 and V is TRBV28; D is perhaps TRBD1 (6 bases). The source material was PBMCs or T cells enriched from blood (not recorded which). The TCR comes from a woman aged 18-29 years with acute COVID-19. CDR3 DNA: TGTGCCAGCAGTCCTCAGGGGTATGGCTACACCTTC. This sequence encodes CASSPQGYGYTF.